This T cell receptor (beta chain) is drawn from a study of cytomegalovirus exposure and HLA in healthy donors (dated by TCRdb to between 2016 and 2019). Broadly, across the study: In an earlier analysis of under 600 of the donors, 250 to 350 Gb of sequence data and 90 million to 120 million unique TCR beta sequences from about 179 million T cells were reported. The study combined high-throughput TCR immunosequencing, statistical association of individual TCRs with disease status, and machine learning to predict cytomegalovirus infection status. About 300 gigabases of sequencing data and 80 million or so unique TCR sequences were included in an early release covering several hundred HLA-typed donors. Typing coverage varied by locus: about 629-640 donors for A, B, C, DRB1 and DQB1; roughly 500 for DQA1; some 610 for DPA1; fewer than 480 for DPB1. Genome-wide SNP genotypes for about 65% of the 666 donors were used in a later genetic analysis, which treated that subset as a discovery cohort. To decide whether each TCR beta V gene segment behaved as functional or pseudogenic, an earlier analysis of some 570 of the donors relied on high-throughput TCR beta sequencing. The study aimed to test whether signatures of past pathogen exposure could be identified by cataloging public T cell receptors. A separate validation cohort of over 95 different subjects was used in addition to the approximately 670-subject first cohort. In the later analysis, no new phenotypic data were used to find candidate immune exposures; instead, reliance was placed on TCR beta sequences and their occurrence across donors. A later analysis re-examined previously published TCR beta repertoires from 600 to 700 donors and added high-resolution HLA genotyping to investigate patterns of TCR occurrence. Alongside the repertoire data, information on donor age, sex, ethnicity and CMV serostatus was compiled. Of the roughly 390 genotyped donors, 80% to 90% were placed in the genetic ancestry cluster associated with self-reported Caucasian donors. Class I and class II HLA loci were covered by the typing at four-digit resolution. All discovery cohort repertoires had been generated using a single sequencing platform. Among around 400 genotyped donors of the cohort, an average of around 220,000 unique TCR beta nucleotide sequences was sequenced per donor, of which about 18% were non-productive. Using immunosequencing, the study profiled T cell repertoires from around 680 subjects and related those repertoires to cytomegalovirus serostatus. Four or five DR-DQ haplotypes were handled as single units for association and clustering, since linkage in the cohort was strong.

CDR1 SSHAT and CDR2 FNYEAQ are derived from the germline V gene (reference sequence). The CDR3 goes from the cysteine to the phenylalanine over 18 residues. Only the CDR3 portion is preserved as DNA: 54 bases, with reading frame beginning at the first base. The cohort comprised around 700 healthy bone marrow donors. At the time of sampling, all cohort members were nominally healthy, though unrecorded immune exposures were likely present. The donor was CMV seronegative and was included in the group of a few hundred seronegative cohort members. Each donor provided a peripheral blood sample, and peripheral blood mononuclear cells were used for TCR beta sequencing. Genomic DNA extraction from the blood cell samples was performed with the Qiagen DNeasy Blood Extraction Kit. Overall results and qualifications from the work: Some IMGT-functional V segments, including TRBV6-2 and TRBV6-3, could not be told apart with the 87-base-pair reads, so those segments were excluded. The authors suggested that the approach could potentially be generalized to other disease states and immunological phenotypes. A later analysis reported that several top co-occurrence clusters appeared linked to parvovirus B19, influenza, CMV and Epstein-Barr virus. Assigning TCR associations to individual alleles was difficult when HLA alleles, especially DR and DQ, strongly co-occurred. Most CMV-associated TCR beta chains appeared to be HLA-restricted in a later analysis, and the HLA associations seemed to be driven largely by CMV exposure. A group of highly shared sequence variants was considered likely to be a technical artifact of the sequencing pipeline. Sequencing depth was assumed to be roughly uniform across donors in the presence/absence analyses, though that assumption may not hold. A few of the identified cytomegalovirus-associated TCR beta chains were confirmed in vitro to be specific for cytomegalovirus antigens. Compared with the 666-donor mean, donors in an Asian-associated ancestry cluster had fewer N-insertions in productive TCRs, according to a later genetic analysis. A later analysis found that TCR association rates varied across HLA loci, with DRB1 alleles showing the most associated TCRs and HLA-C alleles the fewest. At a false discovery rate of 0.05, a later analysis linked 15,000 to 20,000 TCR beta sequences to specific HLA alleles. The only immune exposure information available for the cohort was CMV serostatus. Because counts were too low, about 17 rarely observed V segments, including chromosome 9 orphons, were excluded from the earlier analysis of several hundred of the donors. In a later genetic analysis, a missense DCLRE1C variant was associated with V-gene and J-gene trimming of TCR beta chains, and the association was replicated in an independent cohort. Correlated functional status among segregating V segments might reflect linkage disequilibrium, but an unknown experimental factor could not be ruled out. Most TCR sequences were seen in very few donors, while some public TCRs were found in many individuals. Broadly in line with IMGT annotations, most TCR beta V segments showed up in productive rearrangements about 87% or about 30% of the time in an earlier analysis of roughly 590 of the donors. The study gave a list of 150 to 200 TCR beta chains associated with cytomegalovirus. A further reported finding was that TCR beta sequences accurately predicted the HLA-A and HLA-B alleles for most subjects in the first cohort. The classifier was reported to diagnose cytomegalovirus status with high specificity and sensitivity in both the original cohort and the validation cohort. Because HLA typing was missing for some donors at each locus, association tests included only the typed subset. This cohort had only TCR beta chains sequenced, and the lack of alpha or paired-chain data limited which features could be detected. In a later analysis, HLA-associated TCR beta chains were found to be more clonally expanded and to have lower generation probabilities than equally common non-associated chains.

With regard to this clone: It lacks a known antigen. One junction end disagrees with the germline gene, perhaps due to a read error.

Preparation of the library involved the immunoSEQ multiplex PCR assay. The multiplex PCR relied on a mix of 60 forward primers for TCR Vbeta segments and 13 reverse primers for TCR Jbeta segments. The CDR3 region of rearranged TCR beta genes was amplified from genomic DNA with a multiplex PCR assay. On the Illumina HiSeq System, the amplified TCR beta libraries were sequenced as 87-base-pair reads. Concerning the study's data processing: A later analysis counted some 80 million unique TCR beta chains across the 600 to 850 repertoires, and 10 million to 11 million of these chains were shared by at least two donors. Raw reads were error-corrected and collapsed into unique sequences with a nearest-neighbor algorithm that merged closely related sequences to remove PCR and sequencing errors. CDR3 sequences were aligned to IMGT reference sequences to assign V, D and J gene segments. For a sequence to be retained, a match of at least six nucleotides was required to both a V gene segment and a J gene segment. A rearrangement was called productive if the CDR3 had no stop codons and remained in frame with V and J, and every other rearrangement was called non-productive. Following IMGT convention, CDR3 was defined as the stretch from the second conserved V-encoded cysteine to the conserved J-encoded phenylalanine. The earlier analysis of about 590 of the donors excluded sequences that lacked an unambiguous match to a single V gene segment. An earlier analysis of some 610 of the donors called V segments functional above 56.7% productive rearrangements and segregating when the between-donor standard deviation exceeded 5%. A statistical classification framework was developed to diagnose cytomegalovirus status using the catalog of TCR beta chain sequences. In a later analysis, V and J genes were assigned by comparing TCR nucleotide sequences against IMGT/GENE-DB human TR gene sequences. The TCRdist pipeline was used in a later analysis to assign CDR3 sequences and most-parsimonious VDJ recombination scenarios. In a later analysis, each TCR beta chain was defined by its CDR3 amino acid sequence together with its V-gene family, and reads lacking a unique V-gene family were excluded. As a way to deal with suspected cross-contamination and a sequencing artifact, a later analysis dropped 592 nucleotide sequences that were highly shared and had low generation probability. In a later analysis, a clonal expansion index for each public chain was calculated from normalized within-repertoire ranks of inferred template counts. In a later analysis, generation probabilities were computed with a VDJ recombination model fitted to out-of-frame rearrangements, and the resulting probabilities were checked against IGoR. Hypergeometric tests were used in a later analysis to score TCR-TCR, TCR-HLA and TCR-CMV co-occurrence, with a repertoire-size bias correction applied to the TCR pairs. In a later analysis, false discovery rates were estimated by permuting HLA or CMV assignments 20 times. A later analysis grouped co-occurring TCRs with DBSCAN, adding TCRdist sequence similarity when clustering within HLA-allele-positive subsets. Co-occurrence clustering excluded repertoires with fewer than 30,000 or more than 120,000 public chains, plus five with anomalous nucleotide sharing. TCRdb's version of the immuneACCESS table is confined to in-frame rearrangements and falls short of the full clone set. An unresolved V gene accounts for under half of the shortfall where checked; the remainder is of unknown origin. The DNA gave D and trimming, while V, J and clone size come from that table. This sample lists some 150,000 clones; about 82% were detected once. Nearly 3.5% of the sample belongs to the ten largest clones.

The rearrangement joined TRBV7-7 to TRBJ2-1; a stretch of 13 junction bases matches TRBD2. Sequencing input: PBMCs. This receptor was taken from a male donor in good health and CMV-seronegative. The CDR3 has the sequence CASSFLVGLAGLANEQFF. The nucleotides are TGTGCTAGCAGCTTCCTAGTGGGACTAGCGGGGTTGGCAAATGAGCAGTTCTTC.